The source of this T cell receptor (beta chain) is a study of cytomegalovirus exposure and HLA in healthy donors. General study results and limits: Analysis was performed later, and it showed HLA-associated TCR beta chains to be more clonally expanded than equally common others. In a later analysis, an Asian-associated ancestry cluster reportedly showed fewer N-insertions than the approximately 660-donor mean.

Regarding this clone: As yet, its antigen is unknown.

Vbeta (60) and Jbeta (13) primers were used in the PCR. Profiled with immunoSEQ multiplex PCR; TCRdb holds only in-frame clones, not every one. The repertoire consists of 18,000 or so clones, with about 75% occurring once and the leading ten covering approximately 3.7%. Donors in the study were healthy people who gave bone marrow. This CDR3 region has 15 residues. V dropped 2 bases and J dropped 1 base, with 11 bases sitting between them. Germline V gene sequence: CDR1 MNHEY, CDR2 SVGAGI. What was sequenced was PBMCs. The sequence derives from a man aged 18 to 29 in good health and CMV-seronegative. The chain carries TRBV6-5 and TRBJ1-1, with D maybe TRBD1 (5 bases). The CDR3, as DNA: TGTGCCAGCAGTTACGCCGACAGAACGAACACTGAAGCTTTCTTT. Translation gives CASSYADRTNTEAFF.